The 6 T cell receptor beta chains below were found in one sample sequenced in a study of T cell responses to AZD1222 COVID-19 vaccine (dated by TCRdb to about 2021). The time point label corresponds to: baseline before first vaccination. The library came from the immunoSEQ multiplex PCR assay. Here the immuneACCESS table is served through TCRdb, limited to in-frame sequences with V and J called. Missing clones are a known gap in these copies; in checked studies unresolved V genes cover under half, and the rest lacks a known reason. This sample is represented by 250,000 or so clones; 93% of them were singletons. 0.5% to 0.7% of the sample rests with the top ten. Sequenced here: peripheral blood, sampled on day 0 of AZD1222 vaccination. Receptors originate from an adult in good health.

Only one count was recorded for this clone. The chain is built from TRBV28 and TRBJ2-7, with 11 bases that match TRBD2. Trimming cost V 4 bases and J 6 bases; bases outside gene matches: 14. The germline V gene encodes CDR1 MDHEN and CDR2 SYDVKM. This CDR3 is 17 amino acids long. In nucleotides, the CDR3 is TGTGCCAGCAGTTGGCGACGTAGCGGGAGGGTTGGGGGCGAGCAGTACTTC. Translating it yields CASSWRRSGRVGGEQYF.

This chain connects TRBV7-2 to TRBJ1-1; D is unresolved. Trimming removed 5 bases at V and 7 bases at J, with 11 bases between. This CDR3 has 12 residues. Germline V lookup: CDR1 SGHTA, CDR2 FQGNSA. The CDR3 protein is CASSRRGGEAFF. DNA of the CDR3: TGTGCCAGCAGCCGTCGAGGCGGTGAAGCTTTCTTT. The whole variable domain, filled in from reference TRBV7-2 and TRBJ1-1, reads GAGVSQSPSNKVTEKGKDVELRCDPISGHTALYWYRQSLGQGLEFLIYFQGNSAPDKSGLPSDRFSAERTGGSVSTLTIQRTQQEDSAVYLCASSRRGGEAFFGQGTRLTVV.

The rearrangement joins TRBV28 to TRBJ1-5; D call uncertain. This CDR3 is built from 15 residues. Trimming cost V 7 bases and J 4 bases, with 17 bases left between them. Germline V CDR1 and CDR2: MDHEN, SYDVKM. In DNA form, the CDR3 reads TGTGCCAGCATCAAGGTCGAACAGCTAAATCAGCCCCAGCATTTT. This sequence encodes CASIKVEQLNQPQHF.

The gene calls are TRBV3-1 (or the pseudogene TRBV3-2) and TRBJ1-5; 10 positions match TRBD1. Trimming took 2 bases from V and 5 from J; bases not matched to a gene: 3. In germline, CDR1 is LGHDT, CDR2 YNNKEL (reference sequence). CDR3 length: 15 amino acids. The CDR3 loop reads CASSQSGTGDQPQHF. CDR3 nucleotides: TGTGCCAGCAGCCAATCAGGGACAGGGGATCAGCCCCAGCATTTT.

This clone appeared a single time. The chain uses TRBV5-5 and TRBJ2-7; unclear D gene. The germline CDR1 and CDR2 sequences are SGHKS and YYEKEE (reference sequence). The CDR3 loop spans 14 amino acids. The V and J ends lost 2 bases and 2 bases respectively, with 11 bases between them. CDR3 in amino acids: CASSFAGVTYEQYF. The DNA for the CDR3 is TGTGCCAGCAGCTTTGCAGGTGTCACCTACGAGCAGTACTTC.

This chain links TRBV7-9 with TRBJ1-1; possible D gene TRBD1, 6 bases. The CDR3 extends over 12 amino acids. Germline values: CDR1 SEHNR, CDR2 FQNEAQ (reference sequence). Deletions cut 5 bases from V and 8 bases from J, with 12 bases between. The chain's CDR3 is CASSITGTEAFF. The CDR3 DNA is TGTGCCAGCAGCATCACCGGGACAGAAGCTTTCTTT.